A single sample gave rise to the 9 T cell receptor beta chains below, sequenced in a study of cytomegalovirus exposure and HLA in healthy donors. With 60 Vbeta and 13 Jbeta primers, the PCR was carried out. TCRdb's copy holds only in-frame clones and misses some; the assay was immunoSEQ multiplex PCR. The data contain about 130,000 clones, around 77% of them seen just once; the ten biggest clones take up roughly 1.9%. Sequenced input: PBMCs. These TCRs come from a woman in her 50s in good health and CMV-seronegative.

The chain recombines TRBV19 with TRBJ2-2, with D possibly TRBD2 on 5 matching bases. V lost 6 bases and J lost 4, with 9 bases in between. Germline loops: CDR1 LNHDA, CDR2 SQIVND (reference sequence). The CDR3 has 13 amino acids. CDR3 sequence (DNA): TGTGCCAGTAGGAGAGGGAGCACCGGGGAGCTGTTTTTT. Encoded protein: CASRRGSTGELFF.

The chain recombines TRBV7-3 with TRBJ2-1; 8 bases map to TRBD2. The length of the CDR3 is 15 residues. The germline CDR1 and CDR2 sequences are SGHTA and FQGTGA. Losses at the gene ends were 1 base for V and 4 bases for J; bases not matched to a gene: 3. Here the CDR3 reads CASSLKSSGYNEQFF. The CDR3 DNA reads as TGTGCCAGCAGCTTAAAGTCTAGCGGGTACAATGAGCAGTTCTTC.

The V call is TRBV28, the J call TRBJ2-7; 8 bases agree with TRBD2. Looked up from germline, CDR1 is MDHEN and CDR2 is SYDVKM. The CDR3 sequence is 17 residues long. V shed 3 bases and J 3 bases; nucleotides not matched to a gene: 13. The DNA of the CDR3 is TGTGCCAGCAGTTTCCCTCGACTGACTAGCGCCGACTACGAGCAGTACTTC. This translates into CASSFPRLTSADYEQYF.

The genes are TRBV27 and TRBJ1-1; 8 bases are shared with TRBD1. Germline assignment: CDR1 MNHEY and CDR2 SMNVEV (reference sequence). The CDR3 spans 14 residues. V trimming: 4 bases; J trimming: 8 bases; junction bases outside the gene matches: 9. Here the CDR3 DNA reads TGTGCCAGCAGTTCCAGGTCAGGGGGCAAAGAAGCTTTCTTT. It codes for CASSSRSGGKEAFF.

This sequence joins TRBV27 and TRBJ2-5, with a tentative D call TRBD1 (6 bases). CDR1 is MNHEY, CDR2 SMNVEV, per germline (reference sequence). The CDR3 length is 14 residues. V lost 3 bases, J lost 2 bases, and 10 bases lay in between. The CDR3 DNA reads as TGTGCCAGCAGTTTTCGGACAGATCAAGAGACCCAGTACTTC. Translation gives CASSFRTDQETQYF.

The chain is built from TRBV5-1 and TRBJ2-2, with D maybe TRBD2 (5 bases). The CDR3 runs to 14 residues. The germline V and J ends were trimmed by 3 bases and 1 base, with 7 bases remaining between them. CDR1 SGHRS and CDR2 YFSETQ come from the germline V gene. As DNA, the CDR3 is TGCGCCAGCAGCTCCGGACTGAACACCGGGGAGCTGTTTTTT. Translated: CASSSGLNTGELFF.

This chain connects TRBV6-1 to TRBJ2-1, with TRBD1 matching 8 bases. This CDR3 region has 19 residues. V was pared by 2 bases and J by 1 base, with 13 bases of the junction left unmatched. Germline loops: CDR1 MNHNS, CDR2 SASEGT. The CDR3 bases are TGTGCCAGCAGTGAACCCCGGGCAGGGGGCTTTAGTTCCTACAATGAGCAGTTCTTC. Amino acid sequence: CASSEPRAGGFSSYNEQFF.

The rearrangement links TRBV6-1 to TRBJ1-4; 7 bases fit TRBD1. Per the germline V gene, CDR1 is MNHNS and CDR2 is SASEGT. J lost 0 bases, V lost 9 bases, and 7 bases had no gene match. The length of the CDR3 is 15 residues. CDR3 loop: CASRQGSATNEKLFF. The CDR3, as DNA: TGTGCCAGTAGACAGGGATCTGCAACTAATGAAAAACTGTTTTTT.

CDR3 nucleotide sequence: TGTGCCAGCAGCCGACACATCGGAGAGACCCAGTACTTC. Translated: CASSRHIGETQYF. The chain links TRBV11-2 to TRBJ2-5; D gene uncertain. The germline CDR1 and CDR2 sequences are SGHAT and FQNNGV. Trimming stripped 5 bases from V and 4 bases from J, with 11 bases between. The CDR3 contains 13 residues.